Shown below are 13 T cell receptor beta chains from a single sample sequenced in a study of spatial heterogeneity in lung cancer. TCRdb re-called the 5' RACE reads through MiXCR, storing one row per CDR3 protein. The sample yields 10,000 to 13,000 distinct CDR3 sequences, approximately 8.1% seen once. Time point denoted: sample taken at primary tumor resection. Sequencing was performed on whole RNA extracted from tumor and nontumor lung tissue, or from frozen PBMC, and the material was left unsorted. Sequenced material: PBMCs, taken at surgery. These receptors were obtained from a male donor with early-stage non-small cell lung cancer.

This clonotype rates as medium-sized. V gene TRBV19 combines with J gene TRBJ1-1, with no clear D. This CDR3 has 15 residues. V was clipped by 7 bases and J by 6 bases, with 21 bases between them. Germline assignment: CDR1 LNHDA and CDR2 SQIVND (reference sequence). CDR3 sequence: CASTPNKIFRAEAFF. The CDR3 nucleotides read TGTGCCAGTACCCCAAATAAAATATTTCGGGCTGAAGCTTTCTTT.

J is TRBJ2-5 and V is TRBV7-2, with 9 bases fitting TRBD2. The V segment lost 5 bases and the J segment 13 bases; nucleotides outside the gene matches: 14. The CDR3 is 14 residues long. Germline V CDR1 and CDR2: SGHTA, FQGNSA. The CDR3: CASSPVLAGTSLYF. The CDR3 DNA reads TGTGCCAGCAGCCCCGTGCTGGCCGGGACTAGCTTGTACTTC.

This clonotype was counted ten times or more. This sequence joins TRBV2 and TRBJ2-3, with 8 positions matching TRBD2. Germline loops: CDR1 SNHLY, CDR2 FYNNEI. There are 15 residues in the CDR3. The V and J ends lost 5 bases and 4 bases, in that order; junction bases with no gene match: 8. The CDR3 bases are TGTGCCAGCAGTCGGATCAGCGGGGGTTCAGATACGCAGTATTTT. It codes for CASSRISGGSDTQYF. The complete variable domain, with remaining parts taken from reference TRBV2 and TRBJ2-3, reads EPEVTQTPSHQVTQMGQEVILRCVPISNHLYFYWYRQILGQKVEFLVSFYNNEISEKSEIFDDQFSVERPDGSNFTLKIRSTKLEDSAMYFCASSRISGGSDTQYFGPGTRLTVL.

This clonotype occurred many times. V usage is TRBV5-1 and J usage is TRBJ2-2, with D perhaps assigned TRBD1 or TRBD2 (5 bases each). Between the trimmed V and J ends, which lost 2 bases and 6 bases, there was a span of 11 bases. The CDR3 extends over 14 amino acids. The V gene's germline CDR1 is SGHRS and CDR2 YFSETQ. CDR3 coding DNA: TGCGCCAGCAGCTTTACGGGGCTCCCCGGGGAGCTGTTTTTT. This encodes CASSFTGLPGELFF.

This clonotype has ten or more counts. The chain recombines TRBV30 with TRBJ2-2, with a tentative D call TRBD2 (6 bases). Germline V CDR1 and CDR2: GTSNPN, SVGIG (reference sequence). The V end was cut by 5 bases, the J end by 4 bases, with 11 bases between. The CDR3 has 13 amino acids. In nucleotides, the CDR3 is TGTGCCTGGTCGGGGGACGGCACCGGGGAGCTGTTTTTT. Translated, it gives CAWSGDGTGELFF.

Ten or more counts support this clonotype. The V and J genes are TRBV5-6 and TRBJ1-6, with 8 bases lining up with TRBD1. From germline, CDR1 is SGHDT and CDR2 YYEEEE. V lost 4 bases and J lost 9; bases outside the gene matches: 3. The CDR3 is made up of 13 amino acids. CDR3: CASSVRGPSPLHF. CDR3 nucleotide sequence: TGTGCCAGCAGCGTCAGGGGGCCTTCACCCCTCCACTTT.

This clonotype was recorded many times. This chain links TRBV7-2 with TRBJ2-1, with D hard to call. The CDR3 has 14 amino acids. V lost 5 bases and J 5 bases, leaving 13 bases between the germline ends. Germline V lookup: CDR1 SGHTA, CDR2 FQGNSA. The CDR3 loop reads CASSPFMGNNEQFF. The CDR3 DNA reads TGTGCCAGCAGCCCATTTATGGGTAACAATGAGCAGTTCTTC.

This clonotype is deemed medium-sized. The chain combines TRBV29-1 with TRBJ2-7; 8 nucleotides agree with TRBD1. Germline-derived CDR1 and CDR2 are SQVTM and ANQGSEA. The CDR3 covers 16 residues. J gave up 5 bases and V 3 bases, and 15 bases lay outside the gene matches. The CDR3 loop is CSVDGAGGEDFHEQYF. The CDR3 bases are TGCAGCGTTGACGGGGCAGGGGGCGAGGATTTCCACGAGCAGTACTTC.

This clonotype was detected many times. The CDR3 DNA sequence: TGTGCCACCAGCAGCCGCTCTGGGAGCACAGATACGCAGTATTTT. Translating gives CATSSRSGSTDTQYF. The chain recombines TRBV15 with TRBJ2-3; no reliable D call. The germline CDR1 and CDR2 sequences are LNHNV and YYDKDF (reference sequence). The CDR3 length is 15 residues. The V end lost 3 bases, the J end lost 0 bases, and 10 bases lay between the germline ends.

The chain has TRBV20-1 and TRBJ1-1; no clear D gene. The germline gives CDR1 DFQATT, CDR2 SNEGSKA (reference sequence). CDR3 length: 13 residues. Trimming removed 7 bases at V and 0 bases at J, with 12 bases between. In nucleotides, the CDR3 is TGCAGTGTCAGAGGTGTATTGAACACTGAAGCTTTCTTT. As protein: CSVRGVLNTEAFF.

This clonotype is deemed medium-sized (0.01 to 0.1%). The chain is built from TRBV7-2 and TRBJ2-5, with a possible D match to TRBD2 (6 bases). CDR3 length: 15 amino acids. V shed 5 bases and J shed 5 bases, with 18 bases lying between them. Per germline, CDR1 SGHTA and CDR2 FQGNSA. The CDR3 nucleotides read TGTGCCAGCAGCCCAGGCGGGGTCCAAAGGGAGACCCAGTACTTC. Translating it yields CASSPGGVQRETQYF.

This clonotype showed up many times. The V gene is TRBV30, the J gene TRBJ2-3, with TRBD1 matching over 8 bases. Germline V gene sequence: CDR1 GTSNPN, CDR2 SVGIG (reference sequence). The CDR3 has 15 residues. With 0 bases clipped from V and 4 bases from J, the junction kept 6 bases outside the gene matches. This CDR3 reads CAWSVRDRIPDTQYF. The DNA for the CDR3 is TGTGCCTGGAGTGTAAGGGACAGGATCCCAGATACGCAGTATTTT.

By share of the sample, this clonotype is medium-sized. The V gene is TRBV29-1, the J gene TRBJ2-2; D tentatively reads TRBD1 or TRBD2 (5 bases each). V lost 7 bases and J lost 0, with 15 bases in between. This CDR3 is built from 15 residues. Per germline, CDR1 SQVTM and CDR2 ANQGSEA. The CDR3: CSAGTDDANTGELFF. The CDR3 bases are TGCAGCGCCGGGACGGATGATGCGAACACCGGGGAGCTGTTTTTT.